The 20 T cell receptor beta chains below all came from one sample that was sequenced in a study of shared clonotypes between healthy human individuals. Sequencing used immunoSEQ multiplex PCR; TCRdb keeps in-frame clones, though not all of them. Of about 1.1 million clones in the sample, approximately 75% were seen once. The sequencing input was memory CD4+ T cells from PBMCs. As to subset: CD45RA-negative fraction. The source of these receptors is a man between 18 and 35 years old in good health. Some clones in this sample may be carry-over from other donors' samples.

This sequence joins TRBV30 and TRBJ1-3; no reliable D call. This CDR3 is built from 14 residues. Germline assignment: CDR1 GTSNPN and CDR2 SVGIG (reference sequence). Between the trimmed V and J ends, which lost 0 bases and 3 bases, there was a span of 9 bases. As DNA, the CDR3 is TGTGCCTGGAGTGTACAGCTAGGTGGAAACACCATATATTTT. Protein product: CAWSVQLGGNTIYF.

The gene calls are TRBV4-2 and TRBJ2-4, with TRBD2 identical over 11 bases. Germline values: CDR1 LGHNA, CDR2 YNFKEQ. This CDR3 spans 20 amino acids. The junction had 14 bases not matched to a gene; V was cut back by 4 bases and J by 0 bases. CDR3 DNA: TGTGCCAGCAGCCGAGAGGGACTAGCGGTTACTATGCTAGCCAAAAACATTCAGTACTTC. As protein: CASSREGLAVTMLAKNIQYF.

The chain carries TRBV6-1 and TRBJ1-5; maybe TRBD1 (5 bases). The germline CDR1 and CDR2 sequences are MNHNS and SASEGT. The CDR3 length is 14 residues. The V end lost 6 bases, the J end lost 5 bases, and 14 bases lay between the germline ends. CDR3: CASRNTLGDQPQHF. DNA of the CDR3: TGTGCCAGCAGAAACACCCTGGGGGATCAGCCCCAGCATTTT.

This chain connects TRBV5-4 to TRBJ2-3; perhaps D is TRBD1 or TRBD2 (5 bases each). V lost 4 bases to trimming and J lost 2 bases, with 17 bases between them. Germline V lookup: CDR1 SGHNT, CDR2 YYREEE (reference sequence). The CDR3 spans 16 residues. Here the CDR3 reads CASSQGAQRTTDTQYF. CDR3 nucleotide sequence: TGTGCCAGCAGCCAAGGGGCCCAGCGGACCACAGATACGCAGTATTTT.

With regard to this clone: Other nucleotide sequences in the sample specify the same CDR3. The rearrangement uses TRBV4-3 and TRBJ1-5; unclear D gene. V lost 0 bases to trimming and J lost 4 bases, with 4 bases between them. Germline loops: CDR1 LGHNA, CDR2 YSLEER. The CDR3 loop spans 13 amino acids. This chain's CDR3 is CASSQDRNQPQHF. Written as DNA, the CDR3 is TGCGCCAGCAGCCAAGACCGGAATCAGCCCCAGCATTTT.

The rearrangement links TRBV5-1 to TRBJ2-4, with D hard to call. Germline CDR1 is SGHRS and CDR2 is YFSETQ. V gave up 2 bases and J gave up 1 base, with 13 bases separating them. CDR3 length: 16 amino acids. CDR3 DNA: TGCGCCAGCAGCTTAGGTTCGGGCAGGGCCAAAAACATTCAGTACTTC. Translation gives CASSLGSGRAKNIQYF. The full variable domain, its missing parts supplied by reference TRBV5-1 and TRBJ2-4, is KAGVTQTPRYLIKTRGQQVTLSCSPISGHRSVSWYQQTPGQGLQFLFEYFSETQRNKGNFPGRFSGRQFSNSRSEMNVSTLELGDSALYLCASSLGSGRAKNIQYFGAGTRLSVL.

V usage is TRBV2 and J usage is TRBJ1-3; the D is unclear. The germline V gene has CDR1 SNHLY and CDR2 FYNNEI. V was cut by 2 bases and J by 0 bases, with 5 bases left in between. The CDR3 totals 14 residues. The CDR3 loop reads CASSEQDSGNTIYF. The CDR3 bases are TGTGCCAGCAGTGAACAGGACTCTGGAAACACCATATATTTT.

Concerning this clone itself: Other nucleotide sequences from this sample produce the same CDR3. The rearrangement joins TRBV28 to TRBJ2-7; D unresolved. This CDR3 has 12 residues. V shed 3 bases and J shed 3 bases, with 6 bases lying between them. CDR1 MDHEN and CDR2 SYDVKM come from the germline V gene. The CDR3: CASSLASYEQYF. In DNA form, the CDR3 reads TGTGCCAGCAGTTTGGCGAGCTACGAGCAGTACTTC.

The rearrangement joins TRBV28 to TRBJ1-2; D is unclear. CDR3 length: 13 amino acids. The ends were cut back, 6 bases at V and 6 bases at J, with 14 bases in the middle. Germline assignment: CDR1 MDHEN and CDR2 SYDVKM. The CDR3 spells CASSPSWTDGYTF. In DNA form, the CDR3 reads TGTGCCAGCAGCCCCTCCTGGACGGATGGCTACACCTTC.

This CDR3 is CASSLPLHEQYF. The CDR3 nucleotides are TGTGCCAGCAGCTTGCCCCTACACGAGCAGTACTTC. The chain employs TRBV5-5 and TRBJ2-7; no reliable D call. Germline V gene sequence: CDR1 SGHKS, CDR2 YYEKEE (reference sequence). The CDR3 length is 12 residues. The germline V and J ends were trimmed by 1 base and 5 bases, with 7 bases remaining between them.

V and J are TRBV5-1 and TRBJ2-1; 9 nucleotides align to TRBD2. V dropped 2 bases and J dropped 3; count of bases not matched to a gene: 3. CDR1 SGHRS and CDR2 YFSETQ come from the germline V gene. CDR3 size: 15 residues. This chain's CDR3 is CASSFGTSSYNEQFF. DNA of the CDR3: TGCGCCAGCAGCTTTGGGACTAGCAGCTACAATGAGCAGTTCTTC. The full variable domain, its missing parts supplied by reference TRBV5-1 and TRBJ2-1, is KAGVTQTPRYLIKTRGQQVTLSCSPISGHRSVSWYQQTPGQGLQFLFEYFSETQRNKGNFPGRFSGRQFSNSRSEMNVSTLELGDSALYLCASSFGTSSYNEQFFGPGTRLTVL.

CDR3 amino acids: CASSLRGIRAFF. As DNA, the CDR3 is TGTGCCAGCAGCTTGCGGGGGATTAGGGCTTTCTTT. The chain links TRBV5-6 to TRBJ1-1; D is perhaps TRBD1 (5 bases). This CDR3 has 12 residues. Germline V gene lookup returns CDR1 SGHDT and CDR2 YYEEEE. V lost 1 base and J 11 bases, leaving 12 bases between the germline ends.

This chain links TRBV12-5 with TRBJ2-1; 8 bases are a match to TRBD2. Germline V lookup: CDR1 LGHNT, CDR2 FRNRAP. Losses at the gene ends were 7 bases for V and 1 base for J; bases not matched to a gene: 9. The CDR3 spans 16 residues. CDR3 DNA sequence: TGTGCTAGTGCCCCGGGAGGGGGACGATCCTACAATGAGCAGTTCTTC. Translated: CASAPGGGRSYNEQFF.

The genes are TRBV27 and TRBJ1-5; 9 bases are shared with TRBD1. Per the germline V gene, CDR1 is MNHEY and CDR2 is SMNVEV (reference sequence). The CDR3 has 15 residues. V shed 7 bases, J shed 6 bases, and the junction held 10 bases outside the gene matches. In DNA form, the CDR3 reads TGTGCCAGCACCCGGACAGGGGACGGCGGTCAGCCCCAGCATTTT. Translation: CASTRTGDGGQPQHF.

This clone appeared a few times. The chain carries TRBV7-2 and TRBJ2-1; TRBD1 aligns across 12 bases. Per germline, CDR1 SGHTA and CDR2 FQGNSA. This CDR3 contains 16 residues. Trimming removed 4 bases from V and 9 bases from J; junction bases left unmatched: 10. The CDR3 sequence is CASSSHGTGGYSEQFF. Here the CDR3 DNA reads TGTGCCAGCAGCTCCCATGGGACAGGGGGCTATAGTGAGCAGTTCTTC.

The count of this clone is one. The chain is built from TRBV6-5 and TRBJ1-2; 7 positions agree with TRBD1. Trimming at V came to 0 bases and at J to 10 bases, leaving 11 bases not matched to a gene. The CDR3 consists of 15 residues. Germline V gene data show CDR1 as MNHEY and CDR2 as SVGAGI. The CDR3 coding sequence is TGTGCCAGCAGTTACTCCGGGGGCCGGGACAGTCCCTACACCTTC. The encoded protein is CASSYSGGRDSPYTF.

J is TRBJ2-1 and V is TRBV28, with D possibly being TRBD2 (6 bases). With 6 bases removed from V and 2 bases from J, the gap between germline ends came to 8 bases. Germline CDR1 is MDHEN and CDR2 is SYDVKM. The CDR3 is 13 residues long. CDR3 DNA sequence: TGTGCCAGCAGAGGCGGGACCTACAATGAGCAGTTCTTC. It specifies CASRGGTYNEQFF. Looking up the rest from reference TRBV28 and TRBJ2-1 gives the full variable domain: DVKVTQSSRYLVKRTGEKVFLECVQDMDHENMFWYRQDPGLGLRLIYFSYDVKMKEKGDIPEGYSVSREKKERFSLILESASTNQTSMYLCASRGGTYNEQFFGPGTRLTVL.

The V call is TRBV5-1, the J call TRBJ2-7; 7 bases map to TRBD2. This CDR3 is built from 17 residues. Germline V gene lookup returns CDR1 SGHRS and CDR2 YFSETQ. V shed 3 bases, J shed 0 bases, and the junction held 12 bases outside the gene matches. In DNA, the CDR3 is TGCGCCAGCAGCTCCAAACTCAACGGGAGGTACTCCTACGAGCAGTACTTC. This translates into CASSSKLNGRYSYEQYF.

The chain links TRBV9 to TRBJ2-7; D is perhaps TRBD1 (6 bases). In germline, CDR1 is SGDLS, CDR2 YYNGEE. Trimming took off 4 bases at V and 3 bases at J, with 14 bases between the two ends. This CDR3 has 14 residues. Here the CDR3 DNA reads TGTGCCAGCAGCCCGACAGGTGACGACTACGAGCAGTACTTC. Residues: CASSPTGDDYEQYF.

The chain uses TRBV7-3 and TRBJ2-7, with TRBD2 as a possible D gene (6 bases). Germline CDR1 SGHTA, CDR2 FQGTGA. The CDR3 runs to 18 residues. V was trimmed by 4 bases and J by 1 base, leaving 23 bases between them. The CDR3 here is CASSSWERNPGASYEQYF. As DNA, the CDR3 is TGTGCCAGCAGCTCTTGGGAGAGGAACCCGGGAGCTTCCTACGAGCAGTACTTC. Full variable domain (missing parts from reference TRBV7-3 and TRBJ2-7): GAGVSQTPSNKVTEKGKYVELRCDPISGHTALYWYRQSLGQGPEFLIYFQGTGAADDSGLPNDRFFAVRPEGSVSTLKIQRTERGDSAVYLCASSSWERNPGASYEQYFGPGTRLTVT.